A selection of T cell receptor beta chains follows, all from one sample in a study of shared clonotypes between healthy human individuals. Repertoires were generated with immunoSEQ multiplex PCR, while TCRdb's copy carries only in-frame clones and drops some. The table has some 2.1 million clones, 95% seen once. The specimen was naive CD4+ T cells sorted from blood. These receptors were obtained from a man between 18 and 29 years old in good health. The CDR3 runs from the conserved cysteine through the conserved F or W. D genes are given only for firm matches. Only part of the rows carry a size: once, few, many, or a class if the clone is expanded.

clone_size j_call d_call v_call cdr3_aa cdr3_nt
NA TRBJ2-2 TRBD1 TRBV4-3 CASSHLGQANTGELFF TGCGCCAGCAGCCATTTAGGACAGGCGAACACCGGGGAGCTGTTTTTT
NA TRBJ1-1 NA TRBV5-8 CASSLAQGVNTEAFF TGTGCCAGCAGCTTGGCGCAAGGGGTGAACACTGAAGCTTTCTTT
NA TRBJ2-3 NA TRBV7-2 CASSPRQAPDTQYF TGTGCCAGCAGCCCTCGACAGGCTCCAGATACGCAGTATTTT
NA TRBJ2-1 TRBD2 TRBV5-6 CASSIYSGSLSYNEQFF TGTGCCAGCAGCATCTATAGCGGGAGCCTCTCCTACAATGAGCAGTTCTTC
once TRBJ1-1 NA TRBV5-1 CASSLATGNTEAFF TGCGCCAGCAGCTTGGCGACGGGGAACACTGAAGCTTTCTTT
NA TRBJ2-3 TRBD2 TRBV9 CASNPGGWADTQYF TGTGCCAGCAACCCGGGGGGGTGGGCAGATACGCAGTATTTT
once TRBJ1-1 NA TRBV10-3 CAIRGSLTEAFF TGTGCCATCAGAGGGAGTCTCACTGAAGCTTTCTTT
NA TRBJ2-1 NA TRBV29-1 CSVERQGDQQFF TGCAGCGTTGAACGGCAGGGTGACCAGCAGTTCTTC
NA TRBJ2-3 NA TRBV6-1 CASRQNGADTQYF TGTGCCAGCAGGCAAAATGGAGCAGATACGCAGTATTTT
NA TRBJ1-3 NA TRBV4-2 CASSQEGDPISGNTIYF TGTGCCAGCAGCCAAGAAGGGGATCCGATCTCTGGAAACACCATATATTTT
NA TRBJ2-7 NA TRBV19 CASSIEGAVYEQYF TGTGCCAGTAGTATAGAAGGGGCAGTCTACGAGCAGTACTTC
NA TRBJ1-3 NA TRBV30 CAWEKGGSGNTIYF TGTGCCTGGGAAAAAGGGGGCTCTGGAAACACCATATATTTT
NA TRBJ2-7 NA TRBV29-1 CSVIPGLGYEQYF TGCAGCGTGATACCGGGACTGGGCTACGAGCAGTACTTC
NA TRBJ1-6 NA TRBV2 CASIRNGGNSPLHF TGTGCCAGCATTCGCAACGGAGGTAATTCACCCCTCCACTTT